Shown below are 7 T cell receptor beta chains from a single sample sequenced in a study of T cell responses to AZD1222 COVID-19 vaccine. The repertoire was sequenced with immunoSEQ multiplex PCR; TCRdb's copy has only in-frame clones and lacks some. The data contain about 150,000 clones, 85% to 90% of them singletons. The sample here was peripheral blood, taken on day 0 of MenACWY control vaccination. The receptors originated from an adult in good health.

This clone was recorded once. CDR3: CASSVGGPQRGGYTF. Written as DNA, the CDR3 is TGTGCCAGCAGCGTAGGGGGGCCTCAACGGGGTGGCTACACCTTC. This chain joins TRBV9 and TRBJ1-2; D is possibly TRBD1 (6 bases). Trimming removed 0 bases from V and 7 bases from J, with 16 bases in between. The CDR3 covers 15 residues. Per the germline V gene, CDR1 is SGDLS and CDR2 is YYNGEE.

This chain links TRBV20-1 with TRBJ1-2, with a tentative D call TRBD1 (6 bases). Trimming left V 1 base short and J 6 bases short, with 6 bases between. Germline V gene sequence: CDR1 DFQATT, CDR2 SNEGSKA (reference sequence). The CDR3 contains 11 residues. The CDR3 DNA sequence: TGCAGTGCTAGAGGGGGGCATGGCTACACCTTC. It codes for CSARGGHGYTF.

The V call is TRBV3-1 (or the pseudogene TRBV3-2), the J call TRBJ1-3, with D uncertain. CDR1 and CDR2 from the germline V gene are LGHDT and YNNKEL (reference sequence). This CDR3 is built from 12 residues. V gave up 4 bases and J gave up 7 bases, with 8 bases separating them. CDR3 residues: CASSRNGNTIYF. As DNA, the CDR3 is TGTGCCAGCAGCCGCAATGGGAACACCATATATTTT.

This rearrangement joins TRBV15 to TRBJ2-3, with 8 bases identical to TRBD2. Per germline, CDR1 LNHNV and CDR2 YYDKDF (reference sequence). The V and J ends lost 0 bases and 2 bases, in that order; junction bases with no gene match: 4. This CDR3 contains 16 residues. The CDR3 coding sequence is TGTGCCACCAGCAGAGAAACTAGCGGACACACAGATACGCAGTATTTT. Its translation is CATSRETSGHTDTQYF.

The CDR3 bases are TGTGCCAGCTCACCACGCAGGGGGCCAACTCTCTATGGCTACACCTTC. Translating it yields CASSPRRGPTLYGYTF. The genes are TRBV18 and TRBJ1-2, with 8 nucleotides matching TRBD1. V lost 1 base, J lost 4 bases, and 8 bases stayed unmatched. This CDR3 has 16 residues. Looked up from germline, CDR1 is KGHSH and CDR2 is LQKENI.

The gene calls are TRBV7-2 and TRBJ1-5; D call uncertain. V dropped 4 bases and J dropped 5 bases, with 15 bases sitting between them. CDR3 length: 15 amino acids. CDR1 SGHTA and CDR2 FQGNSA come from the germline V gene. This CDR3 reads CASSSQTGGDQPQHF. The CDR3 bases are TGTGCCAGCAGCTCCCAGACTGGAGGTGATCAGCCCCAGCATTTT.

Here the CDR3 DNA reads TGTGCCACCAGCGGACGGTTGGGAGTGGGCTATGGCTACACCTTC. Translation gives CATSGRLGVGYGYTF. The J gene is TRBJ1-2, the V gene TRBV15; D remains ambiguous. CDR3 length: 15 amino acids. Trimming removed 5 bases at V and 4 bases at J, with 17 bases between. CDR1 is LNHNV and CDR2 is YYDKDF in the germline V gene (reference sequence).